This record covers a single T cell receptor (beta chain). Between the trimmed V and J ends, which lost 0 bases and 2 bases, there was a span of 11 bases. Germline loops: CDR1 LNHNV, CDR2 YYDKDF (reference sequence). The CDR3 contains 15 residues. The data belong to a study of T-cell reconstitution after alpha-beta-depleted transplantation in children. It was with unique molecular identifiers that the TCRbeta library was prepared. TCRdb used MiXCR to reprocess the PCR reads, holding one entry per CDR3 protein. The sample has more than 400,000 distinct CDR3 sequences, 43% seen once. The sequence came from a girl aged 2-10 years with aplastic anemia, due to receive a stem cell transplant. The genes are TRBV15 and TRBJ2-7; tentatively, D is TRBD1 (6 bases). The material sequenced was PBMCs, taken before TCRalphabeta/CD19-depleted stem cell transplant. CDR3 region: CATSRDPAGAYEQYF. CDR3 in DNA: TGTGCCACCAGCAGAGATCCTGCAGGGGCCTACGAGCAGTACTTC.